This T cell receptor beta chain was retrieved from a study of a mutant IDH1 vaccine in newly diagnosed glioma. Germline CDR1 reads MNHEY; CDR2 reads SMNVEV (reference sequence). The CDR3 sequence is 13 residues long. Trimming took 3 bases from V and 0 from J, leaving 6 bases between them. Noted time point: week 35, safety follow-up. What each vaccine dose contained was 300 ug of mutant IDH1 20-mer peptide, accompanied by topical imiquimod. This clone was seen just once. Antigen: not known. Repertoires were generated with immunoSEQ multiplex PCR, while TCRdb's copy carries only in-frame clones and drops some. This sample has approximately 31,000 clones; roughly 80% occur once, and the top ten carry around 7%.

This clonotype originated in a woman aged 18-29 years with glioma. This material consisted of PBMCs, taken from a glioma patient whose treatment included an IDH1 peptide vaccine. The chain recombines TRBV27 with TRBJ2-7; unclear D gene. The DNA of the CDR3 is TGTGCCAGCAGTTTGTACAACTCCTACGAGCAGTACTTC. Encoded protein: CASSLYNSYEQYF.